These 14 T cell receptor beta chains originate from one sample sequenced in a study of blood T cell repertoires in COVID-19. Profiling relied on immunoSEQ multiplex PCR, and the TCRdb table lists in-frame clones only, not all of them. The table records 470,000 or so clones, about 85% of them present only once. Sequenced sample: PBMCs or T cells enriched from blood (not recorded which). The receptor source for this set is a woman aged 18 to 35 with acute COVID-19.

This sequence joins TRBV9 and TRBJ1-2, with no clear D. Germline CDR1 and CDR2: SGDLS and YYNGEE. The CDR3 contains 16 residues. Trimming took 0 bases from V and 4 from J, leaving 16 bases between them. In DNA, the CDR3 is TGTGCCAGCAGCGTAGCTATAAGCAGAGGATCCTATGGCTACACCTTC. It specifies CASSVAISRGSYGYTF.

The rearrangement links TRBV19 to TRBJ1-4; perhaps TRBD1 as D (5 bases). V was pared by 7 bases and J by 0 bases, with 15 bases between. This CDR3 is built from 16 residues. CDR1 and CDR2 from the germline V gene are LNHDA and SQIVND (reference sequence). CDR3 nucleotides: TGTGCCAGTACCCTCCGGGGGGGTGCAACTAATGAAAAACTGTTTTTT. It encodes CASTLRGGATNEKLFF.

The chain joins TRBV6-5 to TRBJ1-2; the D gene is possibly TRBD1 (6 bases). With 6 bases removed from V and 8 bases from J, the gap between germline ends came to 13 bases. The germline CDR1 and CDR2 sequences are MNHEY and SVGAGI. The CDR3 totals 12 residues. The CDR3: CASSQGKGGYTF. As DNA, the CDR3 is TGTGCCAGCAGCCAGGGGAAGGGCGGCTACACCTTC.

CDR3 sequence (DNA): TGTGCCAGCAGCCAAGCGCAGGGAACCCATCAGCCCCAGCATTTT. It encodes CASSQAQGTHQPQHF. This chain uses TRBV3-1 (or the pseudogene TRBV3-2) with TRBJ1-5, with a weak D call TRBD1 (5 bases). The CDR3 runs 15 residues. Germline assignment: CDR1 LGHDT and CDR2 YNNKEL (reference sequence). The germline V and J ends were trimmed by 1 base and 5 bases, with 12 bases remaining between them.

The rearrangement links TRBV9 to TRBJ2-3, with 9 bases matching TRBD2. V lost 2 bases and J lost 6; bases outside the gene matches: 7. This CDR3 contains 15 residues. Germline V gene data show CDR1 as SGDLS and CDR2 as YYNGEE. CDR3 nucleotides: TGTGCCAGCAGCGTTGGCGGGGGGGCCACGGATACGCAGTATTTT. Translation gives CASSVGGGATDTQYF.

The chain employs TRBV6-5 and TRBJ2-3; possible D gene TRBD1, 6 bases. CDR3 length equals 14 residues. Germline CDR1 MNHEY, CDR2 SVGAGI. The V gene lost 7 bases and the J gene lost 4 bases, with 15 bases spanning the gap. The DNA for the CDR3 is TGTGCCAGCATGCGGGTGGGGGCTCCAGATACGCAGTATTTT. Translating it yields CASMRVGAPDTQYF.

The CDR3 loop is CASSPSVSGGYGYTF. In DNA form, the CDR3 reads TGTGCCAGTAGTCCCTCGGTTTCGGGAGGCTATGGCTACACCTTC. The chain is built from TRBV19 and TRBJ1-2; D not resolved. CDR3 length: 15 residues. Germline V gene sequence: CDR1 LNHDA, CDR2 SQIVND (reference sequence). Trimming took 5 bases from V and 4 from J, leaving 17 bases between them.

V usage is TRBV4-3 and J usage is TRBJ1-2; D possibly corresponds to TRBD1 (6 bases). This CDR3 is built from 16 residues. V was clipped by 4 bases and J by 4 bases, with 19 bases between them. The germline CDR1 and CDR2 sequences are LGHNA and YSLEER. Here the CDR3 DNA reads TGCGCCAGCAGCCTTTCAAGGGCGAGGGGGACCTATGGCTACACCTTC. Its protein is CASSLSRARGTYGYTF.

The chain uses TRBV9 and TRBJ2-5; a weak D match, TRBD2 (5 bases). Germline V gene sequence: CDR1 SGDLS, CDR2 YYNGEE. V gave up 3 bases and J gave up 4 bases, with 13 bases separating them. This CDR3 is built from 14 residues. The DNA of the CDR3 is TGTGCCAGCAGCGCGCGTTCCGGAGGAGAGACCCAGTACTTC. Protein product: CASSARSGGETQYF.

Concerning this clone: The sample contains more than one DNA sequence encoding this CDR3. This chain connects TRBV2 to TRBJ1-2; TRBD1 might be the D (6 bases). V was cut by 4 bases and J by 4 bases, with 10 bases left in between. The CDR3 contains 13 residues. Germline V gene sequence: CDR1 SNHLY, CDR2 FYNNEI. Here the CDR3 DNA reads TGTGCCAGCAGTGCTGACAGGCTCTATGGCTACACCTTC. Translating it yields CASSADRLYGYTF.

This clone was observed a single time. The chain couples TRBV5-6 to TRBJ1-5, with D tentatively TRBD1 (6 bases). V dropped 4 bases and J dropped 4 bases, with 9 bases sitting between them. CDR1 and CDR2 from the germline V gene are SGHDT and YYEEEE. The CDR3 runs 13 residues. The CDR3 is CASSAGANQPQHF. CDR3 DNA sequence: TGTGCCAGCAGCGCAGGGGCGAATCAGCCCCAGCATTTT.

The chain couples TRBV24-1 to TRBJ2-2; TRBD1 agrees at 8 bases. Germline V gene lookup returns CDR1 KGHDR and CDR2 SFDVKD. This CDR3 comprises 17 residues. With V trimmed by 2 bases and J by 6 bases, 10 bases remained unmatched. The CDR3 here is CATSDWTGTDFAGELFF. The DNA for the CDR3 is TGTGCCACCAGTGATTGGACAGGGACAGATTTCGCCGGGGAGCTGTTTTTT.

The chain is built from TRBV24-1 and TRBJ1-5; D may be TRBD1 (6 bases). V lost 3 bases, J lost 0 bases, and 14 bases lay in between. The germline V gene has CDR1 KGHDR and CDR2 SFDVKD. The CDR3 has 17 amino acids. CDR3 sequence reads: CATSDATGDYSNQPQHF. The CDR3, as DNA: TGTGCCACCAGTGATGCGACAGGCGATTATAGCAATCAGCCCCAGCATTTT.

The rearrangement joins TRBV29-1 to TRBJ2-7; 9 nucleotides match TRBD1. The V gene's germline CDR1 is SQVTM and CDR2 ANQGSEA. The CDR3 is 15 residues long. V shed 3 bases and J 7 bases; nucleotides not matched to a gene: 13. The chain's CDR3 is CSVDQGQGYRGEQYF. As DNA, the CDR3 is TGCAGCGTTGACCAGGGACAGGGATATCGGGGTGAGCAGTACTTC.